The next 6 T cell receptor beta chains were all read from a single sample in a study of cytomegalovirus exposure and HLA in healthy donors. PCR amplification relied on 60 Vbeta primers (plus 13 Jbeta primers). Assay used: immunoSEQ multiplex PCR; TCRdb lists only in-frame clones, some missing. The table has roughly 110,000 clones, roughly 70% seen once; the top ten hold 12% to 15%. The sample was PBMCs. The source is a woman in her thirties or forties in good health and CMV-seropositive.

The chain uses TRBV4-3 and TRBJ1-6; a possible D gene is TRBD1 (6 bases). Germline CDR1 is LGHNA and CDR2 is YSLEER. V gave up 5 bases and J gave up 5 bases, with 13 bases separating them. The CDR3 has 15 residues. The CDR3 nucleotides are TGCGCCAGCAGCATTCAACAGGGAAATAATTCACCCCTCCACTTT. It translates to CASSIQQGNNSPLHF.

The genes are TRBV5-1 and TRBJ1-4; 9 nucleotides line up with TRBD1. The CDR3 has 15 amino acids. V shed 3 bases, J shed 8 bases, and the junction held 8 bases outside the gene matches. Germline V CDR1 and CDR2: SGHRS, YFSETQ. DNA for the CDR3: TGCGCCAGCAGCTCAGAGGGACAGGGAGGGGAAAAACTGTTTTTT. The encoded protein is CASSSEGQGGEKLFF.

The chain is built from TRBV6-6 and TRBJ1-2; D is unresolved. Between the trimmed V and J ends, which lost 5 bases and 8 bases, there was a span of 9 bases. This CDR3 has 11 amino acids. Germline CDR1 reads MNHNY; CDR2 reads SVGAGI (reference sequence). CDR3 in DNA: TGTGCCAGCAGTCTGGGAGGCGGCTACACCTTC. This codes for CASSLGGGYTF.

V and J are TRBV5-1 and TRBJ2-1; 10 positions agree with TRBD1. Unmatched junction bases numbered 8, after V lost 1 base and J lost 7 bases. The germline gives CDR1 SGHRS, CDR2 YFSETQ. The CDR3 runs to 16 residues. CDR3: CASSLLGTGVLNEQFF. In DNA, the CDR3 is TGCGCCAGCAGCTTGTTGGGGACAGGGGTCTTAAATGAGCAGTTCTTC.

The V call is TRBV27, the J call TRBJ1-1, with 7 bases identical to TRBD1. V lost 6 bases and J lost 5; bases outside the gene matches: 9. Germline V gene lookup returns CDR1 MNHEY and CDR2 SMNVEV (reference sequence). The CDR3 consists of 14 residues. Written as DNA, the CDR3 is TGTGCCAGCAGGACGGACAGGACGAGGACTGAAGCTTTCTTT. Protein product: CASRTDRTRTEAFF.

This sequence joins TRBV2 and TRBJ1-2; TRBD1 matches at 7 bases. CDR3 length: 12 residues. Germline loops: CDR1 SNHLY, CDR2 FYNNEI. With 8 bases clipped from V and 2 bases from J, the junction kept 2 bases outside the gene matches. The CDR3 sequence is CASGTENYGYTF. The CDR3 bases are TGTGCCAGCGGGACAGAGAACTATGGCTACACCTTC.